The 5 T cell receptor beta chains reported below all come from one sample, sequenced in a study of cytomegalovirus exposure and HLA in healthy donors. Both 60 Vbeta primers and 13 Jbeta primers went into the PCR. Produced via immunoSEQ multiplex PCR; TCRdb's table is partial and in-frame only. The sample includes 95,000 or so clones, about two thirds of them seen just once. The sequenced sample consisted of PBMCs. These receptors all stem from a woman aged 45-65 years in good health and CMV-seropositive.

The CDR3, as DNA: TGTGCCAGCAGTTTCAGGGTCGATGGCACTGAAGCTTTCTTT. Translated: CASSFRVDGTEAFF. The chain joins TRBV6-5 to TRBJ1-1; a possible D gene is TRBD1 (5 bases). Germline V lookup: CDR1 MNHEY, CDR2 SVGAGI. The V end was cut by 4 bases, the J end by 4 bases, with 13 bases between. There are 14 residues in the CDR3.

As to this clone: The sample has other DNA sequences that encode this CDR3 too. The chain is built from TRBV4-3 and TRBJ2-3; 8 nucleotides align to TRBD1. The CDR3 sequence is 15 residues long. CDR1 and CDR2 (germline): LGHNA, YSLEER. V lost 1 base, J lost 3 bases, and 3 bases stayed unmatched. CDR3 residues: CASSQGDRGTDTQYF. The CDR3 DNA sequence: TGCGCCAGCAGCCAAGGAGACAGGGGAACAGATACGCAGTATTTT.

Here the CDR3 reads CASSLGIRGSEAFF. The DNA for the CDR3 is TGTGCCAGCAGCTTAGGGATACGGGGATCTGAAGCTTTCTTT. This chain connects TRBV11-2 to TRBJ1-1; D uncertain. Germline values: CDR1 SGHAT, CDR2 FQNNGV. The CDR3 is 14 amino acids. Between the trimmed V and J ends, which lost 1 base and 6 bases, there was a span of 12 bases.

The chain has TRBV11-3 and TRBJ2-3; D call uncertain. The CDR3 totals 14 residues. Germline V gene data show CDR1 as SGHNT and CDR2 as YENEEA. Trimming stripped 1 base from V and 2 bases from J, with 7 bases between. The CDR3, as DNA: TGTGCCAGCAGCTTAGGGCGGTCCACAGATACGCAGTATTTT. Its translation: CASSLGRSTDTQYF.

The chain recombines TRBV7-2 with TRBJ2-1; D perhaps matches TRBD1 (6 bases). The CDR3 is 15 amino acids. Per the germline V gene, CDR1 is SGHTA and CDR2 is FQGNSA. V was clipped by 5 bases and J by 1 base, with 12 bases between them. CDR3 in DNA: TGTGCCAGCAGCCCCGAACAGGGTTCCTACAATGAGCAGTTCTTC. Translated: CASSPEQGSYNEQFF.